A single sample gave rise to the 30 T cell receptor beta chains below, sequenced in a study of T cells in Graves' hyperthyroidism and ophthalmopathy. RNA transcripts gave rise to amplified TCR beta CDR3 regions. When the TCR CDR3 underwent first-round RT-PCR, the HTBI primer set was used. TCRdb itself ran the multiplex PCR reads through MiXCR, one entry per CDR3 protein. Altogether about 660,000 distinct CDR3 sequences are present, 45% being singletons, with the ten largest covering roughly 7.2%. The material sequenced was peripheral blood or thyroid tissue (not recorded which). The receptor set was obtained from an adult man with Graves' disease, either hyperthyroidism or ophthalmopathy (not recorded which).

The rearrangement links TRBV20-1 to TRBJ1-6, with 8 bases identical to TRBD1. V lost 2 bases, J lost 5 bases, and 2 bases stayed unmatched. This CDR3 comprises 14 residues. Germline lookup yields CDR1 DFQATT and CDR2 SNEGSKA (reference sequence). The CDR3 is CSARKTGDNSPLHF. CDR3 nucleotides: TGCAGTGCTAGAAAGACAGGGGATAATTCACCCCTCCACTTT.

The rearrangement joins TRBV20-1 to TRBJ2-7, with D unresolved. V was trimmed by 6 bases and J by 5 bases, leaving 23 bases between them. Germline CDR1 DFQATT, CDR2 SNEGSKA (reference sequence). CDR3 length: 15 amino acids. DNA for the CDR3: TGCAGTGCCAAACATCGACCTGGACCCGTGGACGAGCAGTACTTC. Protein sequence: CSAKHRPGPVDEQYF.

This clonotype showed up many times. CDR3 coding DNA: TGTGCCAGCAGGGGTGAAACGGTGCTCTTGGAGGACACTGAAGCTTTCTTT. Translating it yields CASRGETVLLEDTEAFF. The chain uses TRBV25-1 and TRBJ1-1; no firm D call. V lost 6 bases and J lost 3, with 23 bases in between. The CDR3 is made up of 17 amino acids. Germline V lookup: CDR1 MGHDK, CDR2 SYGVNS.

CDR3 loop: CASTLDINQPQHF. For the CDR3, the DNA is TGTGCCAGCACCCTGGACATCAATCAGCCCCAGCATTTT. This chain links TRBV6-1 with TRBJ1-5; perhaps TRBD1 as D (5 bases). The CDR3 loop spans 13 amino acids. Germline values: CDR1 MNHNS, CDR2 SASEGT. V was shortened by 7 bases and J by 3 bases, with 10 bases between the two germline ends.

This clonotype was observed at least ten times. V and J are TRBV19 and TRBJ1-5; D unresolved. V lost 10 bases and J lost 3, with 13 bases in between. Looked up from germline, CDR1 is LNHDA and CDR2 is SQIVND (reference sequence). The CDR3 runs to 13 residues. DNA of the CDR3: TGTGCCACTCCGGGAGCTCTCAATCAGCCCCAGCATTTT. It yields the protein CATPGALNQPQHF. The complete variable domain, with remaining parts taken from reference TRBV19 and TRBJ1-5, reads DGGITQSPKYLFRKEGQNVTLSCEQNLNHDAMYWYRQDPGQGLRLIYYSQIVNDFQKGDIAEGYSVSREKKESFPLTVTSAQKNPTAFYLCATPGALNQPQHFGDGTRLSIL.

The gene calls are TRBV10-3 and TRBJ1-3; D unresolved. V was pared by 0 bases and J by 8 bases, with 8 bases between. The CDR3 is made up of 13 amino acids. The V gene's germline CDR1 is ENHRY and CDR2 SYGVKD. The CDR3 loop is CAISESGRYTIYF. The CDR3 DNA sequence: TGTGCCATCAGTGAGTCCGGGAGGTACACCATATATTTT.

This clonotype was counted many times. V usage is TRBV12-3 or TRBV12-4 and J usage is TRBJ1-5; 7 nucleotides line up with TRBD1. Germline trimming cut 1 base from V and 4 bases from J; bases unmatched to any gene: 4. There are 15 residues in the CDR3. The CDR3 region is CASSLGGQVNQPQHF. In nucleotides, the CDR3 is TGTGCCAGCAGTTTAGGTGGACAGGTGAATCAGCCCCAGCATTTT.

Points on this clonotype: The junction differs from germline at one of its ends, possibly a read error. This chain connects TRBV7-8 to TRBJ2-7; D is uncertain. Germline-derived CDR1 and CDR2 are SGHVS and FQNEAQ. There are 14 residues in the CDR3. The CDR3 nucleotides read TGTGCCAGCAACTTAGATCGCAACTACTACGAGCAGTACTTC. This codes for CASNLDRNYYEQYF.

The J gene is TRBJ1-5, the V gene TRBV29-1, with unresolved D. The V end lost 7 bases, the J end lost 2 bases, and 12 bases lay between the germline ends. Germline V gives CDR1 SQVTM, CDR2 ANQGSEA. The CDR3 extends over 13 amino acids. The CDR3 DNA reads TGCAGCGCAGCGGACGGCGGCAATCAGCCCCAGCATTTT. This encodes CSAADGGNQPQHF.

This clonotype was detected ten times or more. The rearrangement joins TRBV20-1 to TRBJ1-1; the D gene is possibly TRBD1 (5 bases). Germline values: CDR1 DFQATT, CDR2 SNEGSKA (reference sequence). The V end lost 1 base, the J end lost 1 base, and 10 bases lay between the germline ends. CDR3 length: 14 amino acids. DNA for the CDR3: TGCAGTGCTAGAGTGCAGGGATGGAACACTGAAGCTTTCTTT. Its translation: CSARVQGWNTEAFF.

The rearrangement uses TRBV7-9 and TRBJ2-5; 9 nucleotides align to TRBD2. Germline V gene data show CDR1 as SEHNR and CDR2 as FQNEAQ (reference sequence). V lost 4 bases, J lost 2 bases, and 11 bases stayed unmatched. The CDR3 extends over 17 amino acids. The CDR3 reads CASSSLVGREGQETQYF. CDR3 DNA: TGTGCCAGCAGCTCCCTCGTTGGGCGGGAGGGGCAAGAGACCCAGTACTTC.

This clonotype was observed many times. The V and J genes are TRBV7-3 and TRBJ2-7, with 7 bases matching TRBD1. The J segment lost 7 bases and the V segment lost 4 bases, leaving 7 bases of the junction unmatched. Germline V lookup: CDR1 SGHTA, CDR2 FQGTGA. The length of the CDR3 is 13 residues. CDR3 bases: TGTGCCAGCAGCTCGACAGGGACGGGGGAGCAGTACTTC. Translating it yields CASSSTGTGEQYF.

The table lists this clonotype with a few counts. At one boundary the junction diverges from the germline segment, which might be a read error. V and J are TRBV7-7 and TRBJ2-5, with TRBD2 as a possible D gene (6 bases). CDR3 length: 15 amino acids. The germline V gene has CDR1 SSHAT and CDR2 FNYEAQ (reference sequence). This chain's CDR3 is CASSLDGGPQETQYF. The CDR3 DNA reads TGTGCTAGCAGCTTAGACGGGGGTCCCCAAGAGACCCAGTACTTC. Variable domain in full (rest from reference TRBV7-7 and TRBJ2-5): GAGVSQSPRYKVTKRGQDVTLRCDPISSHATLYWYQQALGQGPEFLTYFNYEAQPDKSGLPSDRFSAERPEGSISTLTIQRTEQRDSAMYRCASSLDGGPQETQYFGPGTRLLVL.

This clonotype has a handful of counts. The CDR3 reads CSASLGGSNQPQHF. The CDR3 nucleotides read TGCAGTGCTAGTTTGGGGGGCAGCAATCAGCCCCAGCATTTT. The V gene is TRBV20-1, the J gene TRBJ1-5; possibly TRBD1 for D (6 bases). Trimming took off 3 bases at V and 1 base at J, with 10 bases between the two ends. The germline gives CDR1 DFQATT, CDR2 SNEGSKA (reference sequence). This CDR3 has 14 residues.

Regarding this clonotype: A much larger clone differs by one base, so this may be a read error. The chain has TRBV7-3 and TRBJ2-5; D could derive from TRBD1 or TRBD2 (6 bases each). CDR3 length: 14 residues. Trimming pared 3 bases from V and 6 bases from J, leaving 14 bases between. The germline V gene has CDR1 SGHTA and CDR2 FQGTGA. The CDR3 reads CASSLEGGTKTQYF. The CDR3 nucleotides are TGTGCCAGCAGCTTGGAAGGGGGGACGAAGACCCAGTACTTC.

Many counts were recorded for this clonotype. V and J are TRBV7-9 and TRBJ2-7; D uncertain. CDR1 and CDR2 (germline): SEHNR, FQNEAQ (reference sequence). There are 15 residues in the CDR3. V gave up 5 bases and J gave up 3 bases, with 17 bases separating them. CDR3 residues: CASSASLGVRYEQYF. In DNA, the CDR3 is TGTGCCAGCAGCGCGTCCTTGGGTGTCCGCTACGAGCAGTACTTC.

This chain uses TRBV5-1 with TRBJ1-1; tentatively, D is TRBD1 (5 bases). The CDR3 covers 11 residues. Trimming stripped 4 bases from V and 14 bases from J, with 15 bases between. Germline V gives CDR1 SGHRS, CDR2 YFSETQ. CDR3 sequence (DNA): TGCGCCAGCAGCGTCGGGACCGCTACGTTCTTT. This codes for CASSVGTATFF.

On this clonotype itself: This CDR3 fails to terminate in the conserved phenylalanine or tryptophan, so it likely reflects a read error. The DNA is left out, because the CDR3 cannot be placed on it with certainty; the CDR3 is given as TCRdb lists it. The chain has TRBV29-1 and TRBJ2-7; no check of the table's D call, TRBD2, against the DNA was made. Per the germline V gene, CDR1 is SQVTM and CDR2 is ANQGSEA. The CDR3 has 9 residues if both end residues are counted. CDR3 in amino acids: CSSWRRGNY.

This clonotype appeared many times. The rearrangement joins TRBV2 to TRBJ1-2, with 8 positions matching TRBD1. The CDR3 is 15 residues long. CDR1 is SNHLY and CDR2 is FYNNEI in the germline V gene. With V trimmed by 4 bases and J by 6 bases, 10 bases remained unmatched. The CDR3 loop is CASSARDRGGDGYTF. CDR3 nucleotide sequence: TGTGCCAGCAGTGCCCGAGACAGGGGAGGGGATGGCTACACCTTC.

The rearrangement links TRBV29-1 to TRBJ1-1, with 12 bases fitting TRBD1. Germline values: CDR1 SQVTM, CDR2 ANQGSEA. The CDR3 covers 15 residues. V was pared by 4 bases and J by 1 base, with 4 bases of the junction left unmatched. CDR3: CSVVGTGGTNTEAFF. Here the CDR3 DNA reads TGCAGCGTTGTGGGGACAGGGGGCACGAACACTGAAGCTTTCTTT.

This clonotype was observed many times. The chain is built from TRBV5-1 and TRBJ1-5; D remains ambiguous. Germline CDR1 is SGHRS and CDR2 is YFSETQ. This CDR3 has 14 amino acids. V was shortened by 1 base and J by 3 bases, with 8 bases between the two germline ends. Here the CDR3 reads CASSLTGNNQPQHF. The CDR3 DNA is TGCGCCAGCAGCTTGACTGGCAACAATCAGCCCCAGCATTTT.

The V call is TRBV13, the J call TRBJ1-6, with 9 bases lining up with TRBD1. The J segment lost 11 bases and the V segment lost 6 bases, leaving 8 bases of the junction unmatched. The CDR3 has 14 residues. Germline values: CDR1 PRHDT, CDR2 FYEKMQ (reference sequence). This CDR3 reads CASRRDRDIAPLHF. Here the CDR3 DNA reads TGTGCCAGCAGACGGGACAGGGATATAGCACCCCTCCACTTT.

The J gene is TRBJ2-2, the V gene TRBV7-9; 8 bases match TRBD1. Germline values: CDR1 SEHNR, CDR2 FQNEAQ (reference sequence). This CDR3 contains 14 residues. V was pared by 8 bases and J by 3 bases, with 5 bases of the junction left unmatched. The CDR3 sequence: CASGRGPYTGELFF. The CDR3 DNA reads TGTGCCAGCGGCAGGGGGCCCTACACCGGGGAGCTGTTTTTT. Supplemented by reference TRBV7-9 and TRBJ2-2, the full variable domain reads DTGVSQNPRHKITKRGQNVTFRCDPISEHNRLYWYRQTLGQGPEFLTYFQNEAQLEKSRLLSDRFSAERPKGSFSTLEIQRTEQGDSAMYLCASGRGPYTGELFFGEGSRLTVL.

This clonotype was detected only a few times. This chain uses TRBV7-9 with TRBJ1-2; a possible D gene is TRBD1 (5 bases). V lost 4 bases and J 3 bases, leaving 12 bases between the germline ends. Germline CDR1 is SEHNR and CDR2 is FQNEAQ (reference sequence). This CDR3 contains 14 residues. Here the CDR3 DNA reads TGTGCCAGCAGCTCGGGACCGGGCGACTATGGCTACACCTTC. Its protein is CASSSGPGDYGYTF. The complete variable domain, with remaining parts taken from reference TRBV7-9 and TRBJ1-2, reads DTGVSQNPRHKITKRGQNVTFRCDPISEHNRLYWYRQTLGQGPEFLTYFQNEAQLEKSRLLSDRFSAERPKGSFSTLEIQRTEQGDSAMYLCASSSGPGDYGYTFGSGTRLTVV.

This clonotype came up many times. The gene calls are TRBV7-9 and TRBJ1-1; 7 nucleotides align to TRBD1. V was pared by 6 bases and J by 1 base, with 8 bases of the junction left unmatched. The CDR3 is 15 amino acids. The germline V gene encodes CDR1 SEHNR and CDR2 FQNEAQ (reference sequence). CDR3 in amino acids: CASSSPWTGNTEAFF. In DNA, the CDR3 is TGTGCCAGCAGTTCTCCCTGGACAGGGAACACTGAAGCTTTCTTT. Based on the CDR3 plus reference TRBV7-9 and TRBJ1-1, the full variable domain is DTGVSQNPRHKITKRGQNVTFRCDPISEHNRLYWYRQTLGQGPEFLTYFQNEAQLEKSRLLSDRFSAERPKGSFSTLEIQRTEQGDSAMYLCASSSPWTGNTEAFFGQGTRLTVV.

Here the CDR3 reads CASSEGQINGYTF. The CDR3 coding sequence is TGTGCCAGCAGTGAAGGGCAGATAAATGGCTACACCTTC. The genes are TRBV2 and TRBJ1-2; no firm D call. The CDR3 is 13 amino acids. CDR1 and CDR2 from the germline V gene are SNHLY and FYNNEI. The ends were cut back, 1 base at V and 6 bases at J, with 9 bases in the middle.

The rearrangement uses TRBV5-1 and TRBJ2-5; either TRBD1 or TRBD2 may fit D (5 bases each). The length of the CDR3 is 15 residues. The germline V and J ends were trimmed by 4 bases and 2 bases, with 15 bases remaining between them. Per the germline V gene, CDR1 is SGHRS and CDR2 is YFSETQ. CDR3 loop: CASSAGTSNQETQYF. The CDR3 bases are TGCGCCAGCAGCGCCGGGACCTCAAATCAAGAGACCCAGTACTTC.

The chain is built from TRBV14 and TRBJ1-5; possible D gene TRBD1, 5 bases. In germline, CDR1 is SGHDN, CDR2 FVKESK. The V end was cut by 1 base, the J end by 7 bases, with 14 bases between. This CDR3 contains 15 residues. The CDR3 region is CASSQGAGGGQPQHF. In nucleotides, the CDR3 is TGTGCCAGCAGCCAAGGAGCAGGTGGGGGACAGCCCCAGCATTTT. Combining the CDR3 with reference TRBV14 and TRBJ1-5 gives the whole variable domain EAGVTQFPSHSVIEKGQTVTLRCDPISGHDNLYWYRRVMGKEIKFLLHFVKESKQDESGMPNNRFLAERTGGTYSTLKVQPAELEDSGVYFCASSQGAGGGQPQHFGDGTRLSIL.

In its sample, this clonotype was seen many times. V usage is TRBV2 and J usage is TRBJ1-5; 10 nucleotides agree with TRBD1. The CDR3 covers 16 residues. The V and J ends lost 7 bases and 2 bases, in that order; junction bases with no gene match: 8. CDR1 and CDR2 (germline): SNHLY, FYNNEI. The CDR3 protein is CASKDRGGFGNQPQHF. The CDR3 DNA reads as TGTGCCAGCAAGGACAGGGGGGGATTTGGCAATCAGCCCCAGCATTTT.

This chain joins TRBV5-1 and TRBJ2-5, with 10 bases aligning to TRBD2. Per the germline V gene, CDR1 is SGHRS and CDR2 is YFSETQ. The J segment lost 4 bases and the V segment lost 3 bases, leaving 6 bases of the junction unmatched. This CDR3 region has 15 residues. The CDR3 DNA follows: TGCGCCAGCAGCTCGGAGCGGGGGGGCGTAGAGACCCAGTACTTC. This sequence encodes CASSSERGGVETQYF. The variable domain in full, with the rest retrieved from reference TRBV5-1 and TRBJ2-5, is KAGVTQTPRYLIKTRGQQVTLSCSPISGHRSVSWYQQTPGQGLQFLFEYFSETQRNKGNFPGRFSGRQFSNSRSEMNVSTLELGDSALYLCASSSERGGVETQYFGPGTRLLVL.